This record covers a single TCR beta chain. Germline assignment: CDR1 DFQATT and CDR2 SNEGSKA (reference sequence). V lost 1 base to trimming and J lost 0 bases; unmatched junction nucleotides: 20. The CDR3 is 20 residues long. This entry is derived from a study of blood T cells in healthy people across ages. For the second PCR, which ran for about 7 to 11 cycles, a sample-barcoded 5' primer and a J-beta primer mix were used. From the 5' RACE reads, TCRdb called clonotypes with MiXCR, one entry per CDR3 protein. The table shows some 290,000 distinct CDR3 sequences, with about 25% occurring only once. Sequencing used blood. This rearrangement joins TRBV20-1 to TRBJ2-7; the match to TRBD2 covers 8 bases. The sequence came from a woman aged 65 to 85 in good health. CDR3 amino acids: CSARALLASGRPSNSYEQYF. In DNA form, the CDR3 reads TGCAGTGCTAGAGCGCTACTGGCTAGCGGGCGCCCTTCCAACTCCTACGAGCAGTACTTC.